This entry describes one TCR beta chain. No antigen is known for it. The sample belongs to a study of T-cell memory formation after mild COVID-19. The CDR3 is 14 amino acids. V lost 3 bases to trimming and J lost 5 bases, with 13 bases between them. Germline V gives CDR1 SSHAT, CDR2 FNYEAQ (reference sequence). Study-level findings and limits: Still unconfirmed is whether the second-wave clones peaking on day 37 recognized SARS-CoV-2. Pre-infection memory already had some responding clones, implying cross-reactive memory joined.

From the 5' RACE reads, TCRdb called clonotypes with MiXCR, one entry per CDR3 protein. The profile shows about 470,000 distinct CDR3 sequences, roughly 25% of them singletons. The chain uses TRBV7-7 and TRBJ2-5; a weak D match, TRBD2 (6 bases). This TCR came from an adult woman who had mild COVID-19 (a few samples of this study predate the infection). Cell type and time point are not known. Source material: PBMCs or a T cell subset sorted from them (not recorded which). CDR3 bases: TGTGCCAGCAGCTTTGCGGGGCCCTGGGAGACCCAGTACTTC. Encoded protein: CASSFAGPWETQYF.